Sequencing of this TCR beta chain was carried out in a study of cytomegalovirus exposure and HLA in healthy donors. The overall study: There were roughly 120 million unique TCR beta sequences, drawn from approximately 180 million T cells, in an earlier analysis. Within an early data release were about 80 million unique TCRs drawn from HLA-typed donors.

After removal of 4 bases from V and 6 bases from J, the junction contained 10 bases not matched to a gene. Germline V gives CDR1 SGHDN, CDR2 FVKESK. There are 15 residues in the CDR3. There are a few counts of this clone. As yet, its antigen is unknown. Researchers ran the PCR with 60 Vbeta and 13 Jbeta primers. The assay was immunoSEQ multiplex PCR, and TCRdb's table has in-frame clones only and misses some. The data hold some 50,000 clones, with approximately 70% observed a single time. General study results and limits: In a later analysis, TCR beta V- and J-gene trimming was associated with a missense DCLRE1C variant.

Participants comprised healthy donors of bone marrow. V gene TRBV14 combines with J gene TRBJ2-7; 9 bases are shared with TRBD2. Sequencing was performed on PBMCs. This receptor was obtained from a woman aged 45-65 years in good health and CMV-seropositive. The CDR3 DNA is TGTGCCAGCAGCCCTTCGGGACTAGCTCTAGGCGAGCAGTACTTC. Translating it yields CASSPSGLALGEQYF.